This T cell receptor beta chain was documented in a study of CD8 T cells in Susac syndrome. The length of the CDR3 is 14 residues. J lost 5 bases, V lost 4 bases, and 6 bases had no gene match. The germline gives CDR1 LGHDT, CDR2 YNNKEL (reference sequence). Random hexamers primed reverse transcription of about 0.45 to 1 ug RNA. TCRdb itself ran the immunoSEQ multiplex PCR reads through MiXCR, one entry per CDR3 protein. The sample has more than 65,000 distinct CDR3 sequences, 95% seen once. Sequenced sample: CD8+ T cells from PBMCs. This chain joins TRBV3-1 and TRBJ2-5; 8 bases map to TRBD1. The source is a human donor with Susac syndrome. CDR3: CASSLGQGGETQYF. The CDR3 coding sequence is TGTGCCAGCAGCCTCGGACAGGGAGGCGAGACCCAGTACTTC.